These 4 T cell receptor beta chains came from one sample sequenced in a study of immune heterogeneity within non-small cell lung tumors. Template input, which was bulk tumor genomic DNA, totaled approximately 640 ng per sample. Widely spaced biopsies, several per primary tumor, were obtained at surgery. The study enrolled patients with untreated, newly diagnosed non-small cell lung cancer who underwent curative surgery. Multiplex PCR employing 32 V and 13 J primers generated amplicons of the TCR beta CDR3. Via MiXCR, TCRdb re-called the multiplex PCR reads, giving one row per CDR3 protein. The table records about 6,100 distinct CDR3 sequences, under 25% of them present only once. Sequencing used lung tumor tissue. The receptors stem from a female donor with non-small cell lung cancer.

This clonotype is medium-sized (0.01 to 0.1%) in the sample. This chain joins TRBV20-1 and TRBJ2-1; D tentatively reads TRBD1 or TRBD2 (5 bases each). Germline V lookup: CDR1 DFQATT, CDR2 SNEGSKA (reference sequence). The CDR3 extends over 14 amino acids. The V end was cut by 1 base, the J end by 3 bases, with 10 bases between. The CDR3 bases are TGCAGTGCTAGAGGGGGGAGAGACTACAATGAGCAGTTCTTC. Translated, it gives CSARGGRDYNEQFF.

Judged by abundance, this clonotype is medium-sized. The rearrangement joins TRBV20-1 to TRBJ2-7, with a weak D call TRBD1 (5 bases). V was cut by 6 bases and J by 3 bases, with 15 bases left in between. Germline V CDR1 and CDR2: DFQATT, SNEGSKA (reference sequence). The CDR3 contains 13 residues. The CDR3 nucleotides read TGCAGTGCCAGTGGAGACAGATACTACGAGCAGTACTTC. It specifies CSASGDRYYEQYF.

In this sample, this clonotype is medium-sized. The rearrangement links TRBV19 to TRBJ2-1; the match to TRBD2 covers 14 bases. Trimming cost V 3 bases and J 15 bases; bases outside gene matches: 4. The CDR3 is 13 amino acids. The V gene's germline CDR1 is LNHDA and CDR2 SQIVND (reference sequence). CDR3 protein: CASSMGTSGSTFF. CDR3 bases: TGTGCCAGTAGTATGGGGACTAGCGGGAGTACGTTCTTC.

The rearrangement uses TRBV9 and TRBJ2-1; no definite D call. Trimming stripped 3 bases from V and 7 bases from J, with 8 bases between. The CDR3 has 12 amino acids. The germline V gene encodes CDR1 SGDLS and CDR2 YYNGEE. This CDR3 is CASSAEGNEQFF. As DNA, the CDR3 is TGTGCCAGCAGCGCGGAAGGGAATGAGCAGTTCTTC.